The T cell receptor beta chain under discussion was sequenced for a study of identical twins. The study, taken as a whole, reports: Where beta out-of-frame sequences were concerned, excess twin sharing was weaker.

This CDR3 is built from 18 residues. CDR1 is LGHNA and CDR2 is YNFKEQ in the germline V gene. V shed 4 bases and J 3 bases; nucleotides not matched to a gene: 11. Each cDNA held unique molecular identifiers, and template switching gave it a universal primer site. TCRdb itself ran the 5' RACE reads through MiXCR, one entry per CDR3 protein. This table holds 1.5 million to 2 million distinct CDR3 sequences, about 32% found once. This clonotype was seen repeatedly, ten times or more. Its antigen is not known. The receptor comes from a newborn girl in good health. The gene calls are TRBV4-2 and TRBJ2-3, with 12 bases identical to TRBD2. The sequenced sample consisted of cord blood. The CDR3 loop reads CASSPRLAGGLVTDTQYF. DNA for the CDR3: TGTGCCAGCAGCCCCCGCCTAGCGGGGGGGCTAGTGACAGATACGCAGTATTTT.